This is a list of T cell receptor beta chains from one sample in a study of PD-1 blockade in classical Hodgkin lymphoma. Here immunoSEQ multiplex PCR was the method, and the copy in TCRdb shows in-frame clones only, minus some. The sample shows about 12,000 clones, 80% to 95% of them seen only once. The source material was peripheral blood mononuclear cells (PBMCs), sampled at baseline. These receptor sequences come from a human donor with classical Hodgkin lymphoma. The CDR3 runs from the conserved cysteine through the conserved F or W. Each record gives: V gene, D gene, J gene, clone size, CDR3 protein, CDR3 DNA. The D gene is left open where the match is weak. For some rows the clone size is stated as once, few or many, or as a class when expanded; others skip it.

V gene: TRBV19; D gene: .; J gene: TRBJ2-1; clone size: .; CDR3 protein: CASSIQGSMHNEQFF; CDR3 DNA: TGTGCCAGTAGTATTCAGGGATCGATGCACAATGAGCAGTTCTTC
V gene: TRBV5-1; D gene: .; J gene: TRBJ2-2; clone size: .; CDR3 protein: CASRDNGELFF; CDR3 DNA: TGCGCCAGCCGGGACAACGGGGAGCTGTTTTTT
V gene: TRBV12-5; D gene: TRBD1; J gene: TRBJ2-6; clone size: .; CDR3 protein: CASGLVLGRGLSGANVLTF; CDR3 DNA: TGTGCTAGTGGTTTGGTCCTCGGCAGGGGGCTGTCTGGGGCCAACGTCCTGACTTTC
V gene: TRBV5-4; D gene: .; J gene: TRBJ2-3; clone size: .; CDR3 protein: CASSFSTDTQYF; CDR3 DNA: TGTGCCAGCAGCTTTAGCACAGATACGCAGTATTTT
V gene: TRBV5-1; D gene: .; J gene: TRBJ1-1; clone size: .; CDR3 protein: CASSYDRSTEAFF; CDR3 DNA: TGCGCCAGCAGCTACGACAGGTCCACTGAAGCTTTCTTT
V gene: TRBV15; D gene: .; J gene: TRBJ2-7; clone size: .; CDR3 protein: CATSRDQEGAGEQYF; CDR3 DNA: TGTGCCACCAGCAGAGATCAGGAAGGGGCGGGCGAGCAGTACTTC
V gene: TRBV2; D gene: TRBD1; J gene: TRBJ2-5; clone size: once; CDR3 protein: CASSDGQEETQYF; CDR3 DNA: TGTGCCAGCAGCGACGGACAGGAAGAGACCCAGTACTTC
V gene: TRBV27; D gene: TRBD1; J gene: TRBJ2-3; clone size: .; CDR3 protein: CASSSSTGVLRNTQYF; CDR3 DNA: TGTGCCAGCAGTTCATCGACAGGGGTTCTTCGAAATACGCAGTATTTT
V gene: TRBV30; D gene: .; J gene: TRBJ2-7; clone size: .; CDR3 protein: CAWSLLGRGQYF; CDR3 DNA: TGTGCCTGGAGTCTACTAGGTCGGGGGCAGTACTTC
V gene: TRBV5-5; D gene: TRBD1; J gene: TRBJ2-2; clone size: .; CDR3 protein: CASSLGDRLFNTGELFF; CDR3 DNA: TGTGCCAGCAGCTTGGGGGACAGACTATTCAACACCGGGGAGCTGTTTTTT
V gene: TRBV10-2; D gene: TRBD2; J gene: TRBJ2-3; clone size: once; CDR3 protein: CASSESGGGTTDTQYF; CDR3 DNA: TGCGCCAGCAGTGAGTCGGGCGGGGGGACCACAGATACGCAGTATTTT
V gene: TRBV6-1; D gene: .; J gene: TRBJ2-7; clone size: .; CDR3 protein: CATTRDGRSYEQYF; CDR3 DNA: TGTGCCACTACCCGCGACGGCCGGTCCTACGAGCAGTACTTC
V gene: TRBV6-1; D gene: .; J gene: TRBJ2-2; clone size: .; CDR3 protein: CASSLSGPGELFF; CDR3 DNA: TGTGCCAGCAGTCTTTCCGGACCGGGGGAGCTGTTTTTT
V gene: TRBV5-6; D gene: .; J gene: TRBJ1-2; clone size: .; CDR3 protein: CASSLERSQVYTF; CDR3 DNA: TGTGCCAGCAGCTTGGAAAGAAGCCAAGTCTACACCTTC
V gene: TRBV5-6; D gene: TRBD1; J gene: TRBJ1-2; clone size: once; CDR3 protein: CASSLQGARHGYTF; CDR3 DNA: TGTGCCAGCAGCTTGCAGGGGGCGCGACATGGCTACACCTTC
V gene: TRBV6-5; D gene: .; J gene: TRBJ1-1; clone size: .; CDR3 protein: CASSPSAEAFF; CDR3 DNA: TGTGCCAGCAGCCCTTCGGCTGAAGCTTTCTTT
V gene: TRBV4-1; D gene: .; J gene: TRBJ2-5; clone size: .; CDR3 protein: CASSQHQETQYF; CDR3 DNA: TGCGCCAGCAGCCAACACCAAGAGACCCAGTACTTC
V gene: TRBV19; D gene: .; J gene: TRBJ1-2; clone size: .; CDR3 protein: CASSIPGFYYGYTF; CDR3 DNA: TGTGCCAGTAGTATCCCGGGGTTTTACTATGGCTACACCTTC